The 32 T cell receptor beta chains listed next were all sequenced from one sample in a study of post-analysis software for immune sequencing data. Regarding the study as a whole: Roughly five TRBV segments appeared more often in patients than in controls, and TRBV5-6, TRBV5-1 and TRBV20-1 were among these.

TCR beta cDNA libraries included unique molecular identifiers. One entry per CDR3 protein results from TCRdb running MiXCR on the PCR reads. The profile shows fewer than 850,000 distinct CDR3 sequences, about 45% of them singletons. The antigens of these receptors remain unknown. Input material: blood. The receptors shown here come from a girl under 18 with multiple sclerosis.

As DNA, the CDR3 is TGTGCCAGCAGTGAATACTTCGTCCAGGAGGGGGACTATGGCTACACCTTC. Its translation: CASSEYFVQEGDYGYTF. This chain connects TRBV25-1 to TRBJ1-2; perhaps TRBD1 as D (6 bases). CDR1 is MGHDK, CDR2 SYGVNS, per germline. The CDR3 spans 17 residues. Trimming pared 0 bases from V and 3 bases from J, leaving 17 bases between.

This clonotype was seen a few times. The CDR3: CASSSVPTQQLFF. CDR3 DNA: TGTGCCAGCAGCTCGGTCCCCACACAGCAACTGTTTTTT. The chain couples TRBV7-9 to TRBJ1-4; D gene unclear. CDR1 SEHNR and CDR2 FQNEAQ come from the germline V gene (reference sequence). Deletions cut 4 bases from V and 12 bases from J, with 15 bases between. CDR3 length: 13 amino acids.

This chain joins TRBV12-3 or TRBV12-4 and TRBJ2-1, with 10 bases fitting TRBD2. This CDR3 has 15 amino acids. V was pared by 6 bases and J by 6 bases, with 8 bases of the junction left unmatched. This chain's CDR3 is CASSPTSGATNEQFF. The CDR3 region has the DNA TGTGCCAGCAGCCCCACTAGCGGGGCTACCAATGAGCAGTTCTTC.

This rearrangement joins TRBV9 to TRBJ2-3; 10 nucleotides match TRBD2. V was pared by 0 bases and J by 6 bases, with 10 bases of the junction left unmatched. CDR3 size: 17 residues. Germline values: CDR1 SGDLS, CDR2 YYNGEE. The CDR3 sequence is CASSVGPLAGAWDTQYF. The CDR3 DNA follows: TGTGCCAGCAGCGTAGGCCCCCTAGCGGGAGCATGGGATACGCAGTATTTT. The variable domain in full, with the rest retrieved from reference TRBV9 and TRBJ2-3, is DSGVTQTPKHLITATGQRVTLRCSPRSGDLSVYWYQQSLDQGLQFLIQYYNGEERAKGNILERFSAQQFPDLHSELNLSSLELGDSALYFCASSVGPLAGAWDTQYFGPGTRLTVL.

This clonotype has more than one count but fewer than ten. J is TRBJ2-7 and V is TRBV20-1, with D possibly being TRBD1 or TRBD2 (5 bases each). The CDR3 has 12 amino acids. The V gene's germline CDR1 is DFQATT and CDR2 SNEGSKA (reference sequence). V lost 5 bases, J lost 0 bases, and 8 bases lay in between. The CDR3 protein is CSAWDVSYEQYF. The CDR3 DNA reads TGCAGTGCTTGGGACGTCTCCTACGAGCAGTACTTC.

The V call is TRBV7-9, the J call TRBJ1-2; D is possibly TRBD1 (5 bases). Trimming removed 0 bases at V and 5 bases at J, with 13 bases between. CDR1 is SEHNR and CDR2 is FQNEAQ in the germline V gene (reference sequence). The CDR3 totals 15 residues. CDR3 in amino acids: CASSLASRGKYGYTF. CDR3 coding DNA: TGTGCCAGCAGCTTAGCGTCACGGGGGAAATATGGCTACACCTTC.

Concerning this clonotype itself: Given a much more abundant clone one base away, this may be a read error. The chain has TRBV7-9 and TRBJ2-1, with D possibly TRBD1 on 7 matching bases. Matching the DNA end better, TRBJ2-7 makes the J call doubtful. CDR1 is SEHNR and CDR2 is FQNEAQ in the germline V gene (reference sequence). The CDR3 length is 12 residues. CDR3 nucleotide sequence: TGTGCCAGCAGCCGACAGGGAGGCCAGCAGTACTTC. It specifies CASSRQGGQQYF.

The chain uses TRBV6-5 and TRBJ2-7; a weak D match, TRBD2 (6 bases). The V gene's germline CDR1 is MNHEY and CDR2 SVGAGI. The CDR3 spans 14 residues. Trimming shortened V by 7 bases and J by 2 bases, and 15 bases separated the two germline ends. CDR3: CASTPRGPPYEQYF. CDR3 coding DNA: TGTGCCAGCACCCCGCGGGGACCCCCCTACGAGCAGTACTTC.

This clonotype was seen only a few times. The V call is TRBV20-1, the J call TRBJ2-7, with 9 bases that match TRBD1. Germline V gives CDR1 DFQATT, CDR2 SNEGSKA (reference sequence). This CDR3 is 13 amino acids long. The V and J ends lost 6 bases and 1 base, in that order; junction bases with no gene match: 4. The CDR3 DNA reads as TGCAGTGCGGGACAGGGCTTGTCCTACGAGCAGTACTTC. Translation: CSAGQGLSYEQYF.

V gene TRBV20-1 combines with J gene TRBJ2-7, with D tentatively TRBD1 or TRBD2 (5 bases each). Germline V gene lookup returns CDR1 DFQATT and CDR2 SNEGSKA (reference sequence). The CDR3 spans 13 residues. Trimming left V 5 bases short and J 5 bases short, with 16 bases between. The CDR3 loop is CSAAWARGDEQYF. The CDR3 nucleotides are TGCAGTGCTGCATGGGCACGAGGGGACGAGCAGTACTTC.

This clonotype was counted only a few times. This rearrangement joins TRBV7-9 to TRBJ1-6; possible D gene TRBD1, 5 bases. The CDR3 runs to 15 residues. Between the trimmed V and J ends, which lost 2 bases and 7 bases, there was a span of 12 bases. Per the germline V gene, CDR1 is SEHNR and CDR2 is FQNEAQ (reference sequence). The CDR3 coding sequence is TGTGCCAGCAGCTTAAGGGGCCCTCCAAATTCACCCCTCCACTTT. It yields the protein CASSLRGPPNSPLHF.

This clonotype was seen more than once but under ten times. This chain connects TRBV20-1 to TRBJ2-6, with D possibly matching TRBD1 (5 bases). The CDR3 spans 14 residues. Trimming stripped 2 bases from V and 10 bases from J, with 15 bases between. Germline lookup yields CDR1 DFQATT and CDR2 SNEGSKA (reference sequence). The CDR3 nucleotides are TGCAGTGCTAGATCCCGCCGAGCAGGGAACGTCCTGACTTTC. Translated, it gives CSARSRRAGNVLTF.

The CDR3 here is CASSLAGTRETQYF. CDR3 coding DNA: TGCGCCAGCAGCTTGGCCGGGACTAGAGAGACCCAGTACTTC. The chain combines TRBV5-1 with TRBJ2-5; 8 positions match TRBD2. J lost 4 bases, V lost 0 bases, and 2 bases had no gene match. CDR3 length equals 14 residues. Germline V lookup: CDR1 SGHRS, CDR2 YFSETQ.

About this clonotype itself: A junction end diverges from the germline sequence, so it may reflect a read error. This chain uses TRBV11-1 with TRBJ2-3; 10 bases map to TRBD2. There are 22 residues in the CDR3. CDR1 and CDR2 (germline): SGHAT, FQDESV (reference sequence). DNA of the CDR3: TGTGCCAGCGGCTTAGGGTCCGCGACTGGGATACTAGCGGGACGCAGCACAGATACGCAGTATTTT. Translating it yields CASGLGSATGILAGRSTDTQYF.

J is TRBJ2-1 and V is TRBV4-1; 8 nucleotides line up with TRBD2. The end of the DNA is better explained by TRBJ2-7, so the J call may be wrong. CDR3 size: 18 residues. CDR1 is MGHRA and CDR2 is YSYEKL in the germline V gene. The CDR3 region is CASSHDLSASGSYNEQYF. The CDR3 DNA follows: TGCGCCAGCAGCCATGATCTATCGGCTAGCGGGTCCTACAATGAGCAGTACTTC.

The CDR3 protein is CASSPGQGSGDEAFF. The CDR3 DNA reads as TGCGCCAGCAGCCCGGGACAGGGAAGTGGAGATGAAGCTTTCTTT. The gene calls are TRBV5-1 and TRBJ1-1; 9 nucleotides match TRBD1. The CDR3 has 15 amino acids. The V and J ends lost 4 bases and 7 bases, in that order; junction bases with no gene match: 11. The germline gives CDR1 SGHRS, CDR2 YFSETQ.

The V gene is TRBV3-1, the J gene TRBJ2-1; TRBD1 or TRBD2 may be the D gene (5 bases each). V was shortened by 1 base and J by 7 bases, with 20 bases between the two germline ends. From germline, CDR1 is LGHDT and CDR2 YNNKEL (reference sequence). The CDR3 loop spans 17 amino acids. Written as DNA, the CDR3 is TGTGCCAGCAGCCAAGGGGGCCGGGGCCGCTTTATAAATGAGCAGTTCTTC. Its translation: CASSQGGRGRFINEQFF.

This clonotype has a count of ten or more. CDR3 residues: CASSRETGETQYF. CDR3 nucleotides: TGTGCCAGCAGTCGAGAGACAGGGGAGACCCAGTACTTC. J is TRBJ2-5 and V is TRBV12-3 or TRBV12-4, with TRBD1 identical over 7 bases. The V and J ends lost 5 bases and 5 bases, in that order; junction bases with no gene match: 5. CDR3 length: 13 amino acids.

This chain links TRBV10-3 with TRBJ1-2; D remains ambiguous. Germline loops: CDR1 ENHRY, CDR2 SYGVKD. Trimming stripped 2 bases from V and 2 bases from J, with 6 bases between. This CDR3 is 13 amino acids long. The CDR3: CAISESGNYGYTF. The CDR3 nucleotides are TGTGCCATCAGTGAGAGTGGGAACTATGGCTACACCTTC.

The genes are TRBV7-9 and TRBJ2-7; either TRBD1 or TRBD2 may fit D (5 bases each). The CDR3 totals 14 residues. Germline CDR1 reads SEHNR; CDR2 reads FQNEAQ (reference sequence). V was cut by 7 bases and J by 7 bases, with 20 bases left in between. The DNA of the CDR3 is TGTGCCAGCATCCAGAGGGGAGAGGGCGGGGAGCAGTACTTC. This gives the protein CASIQRGEGGEQYF.

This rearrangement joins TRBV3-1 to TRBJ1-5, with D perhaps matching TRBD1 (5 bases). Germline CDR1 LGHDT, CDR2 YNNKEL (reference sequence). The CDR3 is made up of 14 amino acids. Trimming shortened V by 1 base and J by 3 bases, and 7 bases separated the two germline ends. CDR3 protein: CASSQGQPNQPQHF. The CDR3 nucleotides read TGTGCCAGCAGCCAAGGACAGCCCAATCAGCCCCAGCATTTT.

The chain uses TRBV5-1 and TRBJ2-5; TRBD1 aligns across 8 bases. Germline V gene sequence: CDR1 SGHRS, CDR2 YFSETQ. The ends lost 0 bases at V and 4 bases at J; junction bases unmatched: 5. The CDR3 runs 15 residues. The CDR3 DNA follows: TGCGCCAGCAGCTTGGTACAGGGGGTCGGAGAGACCCAGTACTTC. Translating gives CASSLVQGVGETQYF.

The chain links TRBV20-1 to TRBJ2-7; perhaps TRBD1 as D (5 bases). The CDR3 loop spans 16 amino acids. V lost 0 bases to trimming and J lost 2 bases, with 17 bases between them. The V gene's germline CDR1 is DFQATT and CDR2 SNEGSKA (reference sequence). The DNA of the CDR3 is TGCAGTGCTAGAGATAGTAGGGCAGGGTTGACCTACGAGCAGTACTTC. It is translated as CSARDSRAGLTYEQYF.

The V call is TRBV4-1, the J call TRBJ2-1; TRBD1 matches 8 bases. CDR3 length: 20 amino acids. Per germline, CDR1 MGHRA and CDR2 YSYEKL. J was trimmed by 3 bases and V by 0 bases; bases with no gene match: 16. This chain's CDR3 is CASSQDRNRTGKLYYNEQFF. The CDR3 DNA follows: TGCGCCAGCAGCCAAGACCGGAACCGGACAGGGAAACTGTACTACAATGAGCAGTTCTTC.

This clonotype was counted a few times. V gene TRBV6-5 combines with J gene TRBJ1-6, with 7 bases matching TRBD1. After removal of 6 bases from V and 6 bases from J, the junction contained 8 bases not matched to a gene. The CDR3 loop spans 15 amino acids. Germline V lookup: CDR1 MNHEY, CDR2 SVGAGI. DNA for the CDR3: TGTGCCAGCAGGCAACGGACAGGTGGTAATTCACCCCTCCACTTT. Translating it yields CASRQRTGGNSPLHF.

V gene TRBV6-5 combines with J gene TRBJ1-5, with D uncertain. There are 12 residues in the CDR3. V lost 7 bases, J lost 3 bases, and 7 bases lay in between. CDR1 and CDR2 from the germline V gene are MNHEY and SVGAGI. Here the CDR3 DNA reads TGTGCCAGCAACCCGCCCAATCAGCCCCAGCATTTT. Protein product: CASNPPNQPQHF.

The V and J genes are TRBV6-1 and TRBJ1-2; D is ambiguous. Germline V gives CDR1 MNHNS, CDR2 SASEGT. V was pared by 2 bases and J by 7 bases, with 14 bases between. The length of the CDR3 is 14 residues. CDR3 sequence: CASSELDTVVGYTF. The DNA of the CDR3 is TGTGCCAGCAGTGAACTTGACACTGTAGTTGGCTACACCTTC.

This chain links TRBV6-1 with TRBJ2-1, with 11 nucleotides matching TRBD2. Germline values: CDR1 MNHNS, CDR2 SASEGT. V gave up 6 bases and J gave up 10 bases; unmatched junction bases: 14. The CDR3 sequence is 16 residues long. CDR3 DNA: TGTGCCAGCAGACACACCGGGACTAGCGGACCATGGGAGCAGTTCTTC. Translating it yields CASRHTGTSGPWEQFF.

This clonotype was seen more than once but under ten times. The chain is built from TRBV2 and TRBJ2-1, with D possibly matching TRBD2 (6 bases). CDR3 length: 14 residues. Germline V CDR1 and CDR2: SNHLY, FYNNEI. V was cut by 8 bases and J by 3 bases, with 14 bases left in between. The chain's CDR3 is CASAPGGNYNEQFF. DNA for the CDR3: TGTGCCAGCGCCCCTGGCGGGAACTACAATGAGCAGTTCTTC.

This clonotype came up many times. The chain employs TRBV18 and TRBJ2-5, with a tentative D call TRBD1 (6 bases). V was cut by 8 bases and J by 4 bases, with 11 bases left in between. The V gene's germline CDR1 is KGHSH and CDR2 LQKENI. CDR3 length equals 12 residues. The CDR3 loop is CASSPGAETQYF. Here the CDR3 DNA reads TGTGCCAGCAGTCCAGGGGCAGAGACCCAGTACTTC. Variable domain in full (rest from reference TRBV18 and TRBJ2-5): NAGVMQNPRHLVRRRGQEARLRCSPMKGHSHVYWYRQLPEEGLKFMVYLQKENIIDESGMPKERFSAEFPKEGPSILRIQQVVRGDSAAYFCASSPGAETQYFGPGTRLLVL.

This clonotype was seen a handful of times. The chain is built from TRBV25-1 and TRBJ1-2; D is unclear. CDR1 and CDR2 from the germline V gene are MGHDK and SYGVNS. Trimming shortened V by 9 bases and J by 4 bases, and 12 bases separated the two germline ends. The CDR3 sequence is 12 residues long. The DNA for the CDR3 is TGTGCCAGTACCGAGGAGGGCTATGGCTACACCTTC. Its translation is CASTEEGYGYTF.

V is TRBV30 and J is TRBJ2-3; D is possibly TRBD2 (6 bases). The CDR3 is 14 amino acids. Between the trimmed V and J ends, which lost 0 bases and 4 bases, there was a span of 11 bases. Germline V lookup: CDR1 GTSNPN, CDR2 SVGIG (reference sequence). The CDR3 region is CAWSVREPPDTQYF. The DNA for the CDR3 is TGTGCCTGGAGTGTACGGGAGCCCCCAGATACGCAGTATTTT.